This T cell receptor (beta chain) is from a study of T cell changes during pregnancy in multiple sclerosis. The CDR3 is 13 residues long. Germline CDR1 reads MNHNS; CDR2 reads SASEGT. V dropped 6 bases and J dropped 5; count of bases not matched to a gene: 2. Data came from immunoSEQ multiplex PCR; TCRdb stores just in-frame clones and leaves some out. The table lists 75,000 to 95,000 clones, roughly 92% of them singletons. The clonotype comes from a female donor with multiple sclerosis, enrolled in a pregnancy study. The gene calls are TRBV6-1 and TRBJ1-5; TRBD1 agrees at 9 bases. Sequenced material: peripheral blood, taken after pregnancy. The CDR3 region is CASRGQGYQPQHF. CDR3 nucleotides: TGTGCCAGCAGAGGACAGGGGTATCAGCCCCAGCATTTT.